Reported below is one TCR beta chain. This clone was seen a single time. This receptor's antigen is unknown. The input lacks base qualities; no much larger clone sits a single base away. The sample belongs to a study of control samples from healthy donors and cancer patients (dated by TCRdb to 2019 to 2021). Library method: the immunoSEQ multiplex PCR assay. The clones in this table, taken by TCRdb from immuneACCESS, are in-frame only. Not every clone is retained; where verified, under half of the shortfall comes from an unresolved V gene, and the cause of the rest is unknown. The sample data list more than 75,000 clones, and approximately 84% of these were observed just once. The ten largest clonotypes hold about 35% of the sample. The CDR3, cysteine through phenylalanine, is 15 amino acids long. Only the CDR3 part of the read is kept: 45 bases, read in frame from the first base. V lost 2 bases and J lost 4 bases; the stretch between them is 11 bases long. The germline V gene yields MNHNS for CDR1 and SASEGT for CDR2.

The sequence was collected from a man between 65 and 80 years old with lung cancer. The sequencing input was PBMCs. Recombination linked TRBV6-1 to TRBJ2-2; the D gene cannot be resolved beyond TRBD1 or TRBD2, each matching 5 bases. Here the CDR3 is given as CASSEIPGRTGELFF. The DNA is TGTGCCAGCAGTGAAATACCGGGGCGCACCGGGGAGCTGTTTTTT.